These T cell receptor beta chains were read from a single sample in a study of shared clonotypes between healthy human individuals. The method was immunoSEQ multiplex PCR; TCRdb's version includes in-frame clones alone and lacks a portion of them. Among around 980,000 clones listed, about 80% were seen once. The sample comprised memory CD4+ T cells from PBMCs. These receptors were taken from a man between 18 and 29 years old in good health. Some clones in this sample may be carry-over from other donors' samples. CDR3s include the opening cysteine and the closing phenylalanine or tryptophan. The order of the fields is D gene, clone size, V gene, J gene, CDR3 protein, CDR3 DNA. A D gene is named only where the DNA matches it firmly. The size field is filled for only some rows; it gives once, few, many or a size class.

.	.	TRBV6-6	TRBJ2-3	CASRAREGGTDTQYF	TGTGCCAGCAGGGCCCGCGAGGGGGGCACAGATACGCAGTATTTT
.	.	TRBV5-6	TRBJ2-6	CASRILDQDVGANVLTF	TGTGCCAGCAGAATATTGGACCAAGATGTCGGGGCCAACGTCCTGACTTTC
.	.	TRBV7-2	TRBJ2-2	CASSLNAPKGGELFF	TGTGCCAGCAGCTTAAATGCTCCCAAGGGTGGGGAGCTGTTTTTT
.	.	TRBV21-1	TRBJ1-2	CASSKVVPAGSGYTF	TGTGCCAGCAGCAAAGTCGTGCCGGCGGGGAGTGGCTACACCTTC
TRBD2	.	TRBV2	TRBJ2-7	CASSFGLAGPSPYEQYF	TGTGCCAGCAGTTTCGGACTAGCGGGGCCCTCCCCCTACGAGCAGTACTTC
TRBD1	.	TRBV19	TRBJ1-2	CASSIPRDSYGYTF	TGTGCCAGTAGTATACCACGGGACAGCTATGGCTACACCTTC
.	.	TRBV5-1	TRBJ1-2	CASSGRTNYGYTF	TGCGCCAGCAGTGGGAGGACTAACTATGGCTACACCTTC
.	.	TRBV19	TRBJ1-4	CASRQGDTNEKLFF	TGTGCCAGTAGGCAGGGAGACACTAATGAAAAACTGTTTTTT
.	.	TRBV29-1	TRBJ2-5	CSVARGGETQYF	TGCAGCGTTGCGAGGGGTGGGGAGACCCAGTACTTC
TRBD1	.	TRBV25-1	TRBJ1-1	CASRLGTGRVTEAFF	TGTGCCAGCAGGCTCGGGACAGGGCGGGTCACTGAAGCTTTCTTT
.	.	TRBV5-1	TRBJ2-5	CASSSLERGPQETQYF	TGCGCCAGCAGCTCTCTCGAGAGGGGCCCCCAAGAGACCCAGTACTTC
TRBD1	.	TRBV29-1	TRBJ1-1	CSVGGTGSFTEAFF	TGCAGCGTTGGGGGGACAGGGAGCTTCACTGAAGCTTTCTTT
.	.	TRBV28	TRBJ1-1	CASASWNRVNTEAFF	TGTGCCAGCGCGTCGTGGAACAGGGTGAACACTGAAGCTTTCTTT
.	.	TRBV9	TRBJ2-3	CASSVAPTADTQYF	TGTGCCAGCAGCGTAGCCCCGACGGCAGATACGCAGTATTTT
.	.	TRBV5-1	TRBJ1-1	CASSSMTEVNTEAFF	TGCGCCAGCAGCTCCATGACAGAAGTGAACACTGAAGCTTTCTTT
TRBD1	.	TRBV4-2	TRBJ1-3	CASSRPGGSGNTIYF	TGTGCCAGCAGTCGACCAGGGGGCTCTGGAAACACCATATATTTT
.	few	TRBV2	TRBJ2-1	CASLLAHEQFF	TGTGCCAGCCTGTTAGCACATGAGCAGTTCTTC
.	.	TRBV11-2	TRBJ2-7	CASSFTRAAQQYF	TGTGCCAGCAGCTTCACACGGGCCGCCCAGCAGTACTTC
TRBD2	few	TRBV5-1	TRBJ2-1	CASGVGGRNNEQFF	TGCGCCAGCGGAGTGGGCGGGAGGAATAATGAGCAGTTCTTC
.	.	TRBV6-1	TRBJ2-1	CASSELGAWGYNEQFF	TGTGCCAGCAGTGAACTTGGGGCGTGGGGATACAATGAGCAGTTCTTC
.	once	TRBV10-2	TRBJ2-7	CASSDVQADLYEQYF	TGCGCCAGCAGTGATGTTCAGGCCGACCTCTACGAGCAGTACTTC
.	few	TRBV19	TRBJ1-5	CASSIGGSQPQHF	TGTGCCAGTAGTATAGGTGGATCTCAGCCCCAGCATTTT
.	.	TRBV28	TRBJ1-3	CASSFYHTIYF	TGTGCCAGCAGTTTTTATCACACCATATATTTT
.	.	TRBV28	TRBJ1-2	CASSHYDKDGYTF	TGTGCCAGCAGCCACTATGACAAAGATGGCTACACCTTC
.	.	TRBV6-1	TRBJ1-5	CASSDLTPDQPQHF	TGTGCCAGCAGTGACCTCACTCCGGATCAGCCCCAGCATTTT
.	few	TRBV5-1	TRBJ1-1	CASSTGSTGNTEAFF	TGCGCCAGCAGCACCGGATCGACAGGGAACACTGAAGCTTTCTTT
TRBD1	.	TRBV5-4	TRBJ1-2	CASSPPGGGGGRGYTF	TGTGCCAGCAGCCCCCCAGGAGGGGGCGGGGGTCGGGGCTACACCTTC
.	.	TRBV7-3	TRBJ2-1	CASSPTTGRPNHEQFF	TGTGCCAGCAGCCCCACTACGGGCCGCCCCAACCATGAGCAGTTCTTC
.	.	TRBV5-3	TRBJ1-4	CARSFCGGESLFF	TGTGCCAGAAGCTTTTGTGGGGGAGAGTCACTGTTTTTT
.	.	TRBV6-1	TRBJ1-5	CASSSYQPQHF	TGTGCCAGCAGTTCTTATCAGCCCCAGCATTTT
TRBD1	.	TRBV4-2	TRBJ2-6	CASSHLLRRGTGSGANVLTF	TGTGCCAGCAGCCACCTTTTACGTCGAGGGACAGGGTCTGGGGCCAACGTCCTGACTTTC
.	.	TRBV4-3	TRBJ2-3	CASSQSGTDTQYF	TGCGCCAGCAGCCAGAGTGGAACAGATACGCAGTATTTT
TRBD1	.	TRBV6-1	TRBJ2-7	CASSEALLTGSYEQYF	TGTGCCAGCAGTGAAGCATTATTGACAGGGTCGTACGAGCAGTACTTC
.	.	TRBV6-1	TRBJ1-5	CASSVDREDQPQHF	TGTGCCAGCAGTGTGGATAGGGAAGATCAGCCCCAGCATTTT
.	.	TRBV5-1	TRBJ2-5	CASSSQGPQETQYF	TGCGCCAGCAGCTCCCAGGGCCCTCAAGAGACCCAGTACTTC
.	once	TRBV18	TRBJ2-1	CASSRGSYNEQFF	TGTGCCAGCTCTCGGGGCTCATACAATGAGCAGTTCTTC
TRBD1	.	TRBV18	TRBJ1-1	CASSAQGQGPEAFF	TGTGCCAGCTCAGCGCAGGGACAGGGGCCCGAAGCTTTCTTT
.	.	TRBV5-4	TRBJ1-1	CASSHPGGSEAFF	TGTGCCAGCAGCCATCCGGGGGGGTCTGAAGCTTTCTTT
.	.	TRBV28	TRBJ2-6	CASSPGLSGANVLTF	TGTGCCAGCAGTCCAGGGCTTTCTGGGGCCAACGTCCTGACTTTC
TRBD1	.	TRBV4-2	TRBJ2-1	CASSPRGGQGWRNEQFF	TGTGCCAGCAGCCCCCGGGGCGGACAGGGATGGAGGAATGAGCAGTTCTTC
.	.	TRBV18	TRBJ1-5	CASSPDSYSNQPQHF	TGTGCCAGCTCACCCGACAGCTATAGCAATCAGCCCCAGCATTTT
.	.	TRBV11-3	TRBJ2-5	CASSFGGGAQETQYF	TGTGCCAGCAGCTTCGGAGGTGGGGCACAAGAGACCCAGTACTTC
.	.	TRBV5-6	TRBJ2-5	CASSRRERGTQYF	TGTGCCAGCAGCCGCAGGGAGAGGGGTACCCAGTACTTC
TRBD1	many	TRBV18	TRBJ2-7	CASSPYSSPVGGQEKYEQYF	TGTGCCAGCTCACCATATTCCTCCCCCGTGGGGGGACAGGAGAAATACGAGCAGTACTTC
.	.	TRBV5-1	TRBJ1-2	CASRPERLRYGYTF	TGCGCCAGCAGACCTGAAAGGCTCCGCTATGGCTACACCTTC
.	.	TRBV9	TRBJ2-1	CASSVDQIAAQFF	TGTGCCAGCAGCGTAGATCAGATCGCGGCGCAGTTCTTC
.	.	TRBV19	TRBJ1-4	CASSTDTLGATNEKLFF	TGTGCCAGTAGTACCGACACCCTAGGTGCAACTAATGAAAAACTGTTTTTT
.	.	TRBV5-1	TRBJ1-1	CASSLDPGGDPEAFF	TGCGCCAGCAGCTTGGATCCGGGAGGCGACCCTGAAGCTTTCTTT
.	.	TRBV5-1	TRBJ1-2	CASSRFAPREHGYTF	TGCGCCAGCAGCCGTTTTGCTCCCAGGGAGCATGGCTACACCTTC
.	.	TRBV11-1	TRBJ2-7	CASSLQGSSYEQYF	TGTGCCAGCAGCTTACAGGGGAGCTCCTACGAGCAGTACTTC
.	.	TRBV5-1	TRBJ1-1	CASSSLIYTEAFF	TGCGCCAGCAGTTCTTTGATTTACACTGAAGCTTTCTTT
.	few	TRBV5-4	TRBJ1-2	CASSSDGNYGYTF	TGTGCCAGCAGCTCGGACGGTAACTATGGCTACACCTTC
.	.	TRBV30	TRBJ2-5	CAWSVTGWVPLQETQYF	TGTGCCTGGAGTGTAACCGGGTGGGTCCCGCTTCAAGAGACCCAGTACTTC
TRBD2	.	TRBV11-2	TRBJ2-7	CASSFLAGVDYEQYF	TGTGCCAGCAGTTTTCTAGCGGGAGTTGACTACGAGCAGTACTTC
.	.	TRBV7-2	TRBJ2-6	CASSLRPSGANVLTF	TGTGCCAGCAGCCTCCGGCCCTCTGGGGCCAACGTCCTGACTTTC